This is a list of T cell receptor beta chains from one sample in a study of blood T cell repertoires in COVID-19. Only in-frame clones appear in the TCRdb table, and some are missing; sequencing was by immunoSEQ multiplex PCR. The sample includes approximately 58,000 clones, 65% to 80% of them seen just once. Sequencing used peripheral blood. The receptor set was obtained from a man in his sixties or seventies with active or convalescent COVID-19. Each CDR3 is given with its conserved first and last residue. The D gene is left open where the match is weak. Size tells how often a clone was seen (once, few, many) or the class of an expanded clone, and some rows leave it out.

V gene	J gene	D gene	clone size	CDR3 protein	CDR3 DNA
TRBV25-1	TRBJ1-6	TRBD1	.	CASTEQGRNSPLHF	TGTGCCAGCACCGAACAGGGGCGGAATTCACCCCTCCACTTT
TRBV25-1	TRBJ2-3	TRBD2	.	CASTSSGASGSADTQYF	TGTGCCAGCACCTCGAGTGGGGCTAGCGGGAGTGCAGATACGCAGTATTTT
TRBV6-2/TRBV6-3	TRBJ1-1	.	.	CASSYRGQSTTEAFF	TGTGCCAGCAGTTACAGAGGACAGTCAACCACTGAAGCTTTCTTT
TRBV7-3	TRBJ1-1	.	.	CASSLSGGGTTEAFF	TGTGCCAGCAGCTTAAGCGGGGGTGGGACGACTGAAGCTTTCTTT
TRBV5-1	TRBJ2-1	TRBD1	.	CASTLEDRESEQFF	TGCGCCAGCACCCTAGAGGACAGGGAGAGTGAGCAGTTCTTC
TRBV10-3	TRBJ2-7	TRBD2	.	CAISDERTSGGVNYEQYF	TGTGCCATCAGCGATGAGAGAACTAGCGGGGGGGTGAACTACGAGCAGTACTTC
TRBV28	TRBJ1-2	.	.	CASSFSSNYGYTF	TGTGCCAGCAGTTTTAGTTCTAACTATGGCTACACCTTC
TRBV5-1	TRBJ2-2	TRBD2	.	CASSPGLAGVTGELFF	TGCGCCAGCAGCCCGGGACTAGCGGGGGTAACCGGGGAGCTGTTTTTT
TRBV19	TRBJ1-1	TRBD1	.	CASSMTGKTEAFF	TGTGCCAGTAGTATGACAGGGAAAACTGAAGCTTTCTTT
TRBV19	TRBJ1-5	.	.	CASSTRRGMNGNQPQHF	TGTGCCAGTAGTACCCGCCGGGGGATGAATGGCAATCAGCCCCAGCATTTT
TRBV3-1/TRBV3-2	TRBJ2-5	TRBD2	.	CASSQGFTSDGETQYF	TGTGCCAGCAGCCAAGGGTTTACTAGCGACGGAGAGACCCAGTACTTC
TRBV21-1	TRBJ2-6	.	.	CASTNTPTGSSGANVLTF	TGTGCCAGCACCAACACACCGACAGGTAGCTCTGGGGCCAACGTCCTGACTTTC
TRBV2	TRBJ1-1	TRBD1	.	CASRQGPEAFF	TGTGCCAGCCGACAGGGGCCTGAAGCTTTCTTT
TRBV24-1	TRBJ1-2	.	.	CATSDLHTDYGYTF	TGTGCCACCAGTGATTTGCATACAGACTATGGCTACACCTTC
TRBV11-3	TRBJ1-2	.	.	CASSLDQTGYGYTF	TGTGCCAGCAGCTTAGATCAGACAGGCTATGGCTACACCTTC
TRBV6-5	TRBJ1-6	.	few	CASSRDHRTSPLHF	TGTGCCAGCAGCCGCGACCACAGGACGTCCCCCCTCCACTTT
TRBV2	TRBJ2-5	.	once	CASSDQDSDLQETQYF	TGTGCCAGCAGCGACCAGGACAGCGACTTACAAGAGACCCAGTACTTC
TRBV2	TRBJ2-1	TRBD2	.	CASSDGLAGALGEQFF	TGTGCCAGCAGTGATGGGCTAGCGGGAGCTTTGGGTGAGCAGTTCTTC
TRBV7-2	TRBJ2-2	TRBD1	few	CASRSQGTVNTGELFF	TGTGCCAGCAGAAGCCAGGGGACAGTTAACACCGGGGAGCTGTTTTTT
TRBV11-3	TRBJ2-5	TRBD2	few	CASSLTTSGETQYF	TGTGCCAGCAGCCTAACGACTAGCGGGGAGACCCAGTACTTC
TRBV7-2	TRBJ2-7	TRBD2	.	CASSSGLAGPYEQYF	TGTGCCAGCAGCTCTGGACTAGCGGGGCCCTACGAGCAGTACTTC
TRBV19	TRBJ1-1	.	.	CASSSQANTEAFF	TGTGCCAGTAGCAGCCAGGCGAACACTGAAGCTTTCTTT
TRBV19	TRBJ1-2	.	once	CASTTVFGGYTF	TGTGCCAGTACGACAGTCTTCGGTGGCTACACCTTC
TRBV5-1	TRBJ1-6	TRBD1	.	CASSYVGQGANSPLHF	TGCGCCAGCAGCTACGTCGGACAGGGGGCCAATTCACCCCTCCACTTT
TRBV4-1	TRBJ1-1	.	.	CASSHPSMNTEAFF	TGCGCCAGCAGCCACCCTTCTATGAACACTGAAGCTTTCTTT
TRBV28	TRBJ2-3	TRBD2	.	CASSWGGSGDTQYF	TGTGCCAGCAGTTGGGGGGGGTCGGGAGATACGCAGTATTTT
TRBV30	TRBJ1-2	TRBD1	few	CAWSVSPGGVYGYTF	TGTGCCTGGAGTGTGTCGCCAGGGGGCGTCTATGGCTACACCTTC
TRBV9	TRBJ2-7	.	.	CASSVDGRGYEQYF	TGTGCCAGCAGCGTAGATGGAAGGGGCTACGAGCAGTACTTC
TRBV27	TRBJ2-2	.	few	CASSLDRLFTTGELFF	TGTGCCAGCAGTCTAGACCGGCTTTTCACCACCGGGGAGCTGTTTTTT
TRBV12-3/TRBV12-4	TRBJ2-4	TRBD1	.	CASSWTGGNIQYF	TGTGCCAGCAGTTGGACAGGTGGGAACATTCAGTACTTC
TRBV5-5	TRBJ2-2	.	.	CASGRLTANTGELFF	TGTGCCAGCGGTCGCCTGACAGCGAACACCGGGGAGCTGTTTTTT
TRBV6-2/TRBV6-3	TRBJ2-7	TRBD2	.	CASSTSGGSYEQYF	TGTGCCAGCAGTACTAGCGGGGGTTCCTACGAGCAGTACTTC
TRBV28	TRBJ1-2	.	once	CASRGTGFQEDGYTF	TGTGCCAGCAGGGGAACAGGGTTTCAGGAAGATGGCTACACCTTC
TRBV24-1	TRBJ2-1	.	.	CATSDPPEHEQFF	TGTGCCACCAGTGATCCCCCGGAGCATGAGCAGTTCTTC
TRBV11-3	TRBJ2-2	.	.	CASSLVGVTGELFF	TGTGCCAGCAGCTTAGTAGGGGTCACCGGGGAGCTGTTTTTT
TRBV6-2/TRBV6-3	TRBJ2-7	TRBD2	.	CASSYYGRYPYEQYF	TGTGCCAGCAGTTATTACGGGAGGTACCCCTACGAGCAGTACTTC
TRBV6-2/TRBV6-3	TRBJ1-2	.	.	CASSYSSGAGGYTF	TGTGCCAGCAGTTACTCGAGCGGTGCTGGTGGCTACACCTTC